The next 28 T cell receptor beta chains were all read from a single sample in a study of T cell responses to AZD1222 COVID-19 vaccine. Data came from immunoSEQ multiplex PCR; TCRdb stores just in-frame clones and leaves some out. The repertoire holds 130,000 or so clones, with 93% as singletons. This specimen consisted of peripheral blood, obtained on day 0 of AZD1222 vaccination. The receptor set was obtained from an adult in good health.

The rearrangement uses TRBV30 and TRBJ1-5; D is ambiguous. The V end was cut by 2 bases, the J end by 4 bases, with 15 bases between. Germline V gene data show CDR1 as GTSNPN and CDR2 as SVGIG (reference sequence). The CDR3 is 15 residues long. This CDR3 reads CAWSYSGRVNQPQHF. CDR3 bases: TGTGCCTGGAGTTATAGCGGGAGGGTTAATCAGCCCCAGCATTTT.

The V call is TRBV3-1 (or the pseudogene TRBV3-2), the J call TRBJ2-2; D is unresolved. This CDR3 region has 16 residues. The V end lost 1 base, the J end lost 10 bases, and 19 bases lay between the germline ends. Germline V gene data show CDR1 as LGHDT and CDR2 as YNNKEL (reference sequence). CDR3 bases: TGTGCCAGCAGCCAAGTGAGTAGGGCCGGCTCTATGGAGCTGTTTTTT. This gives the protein CASSQVSRAGSMELFF.

CDR3 sequence (DNA): TGTGCCAGCAGCGCGACAACAGGGGGAAGAGTAGCTTTCTTT. Translating it yields CASSATTGGRVAFF. The gene calls are TRBV9 and TRBJ1-1, with TRBD1 matching 8 bases. Trimming at V came to 3 bases and at J to 10 bases, leaving 11 bases not matched to a gene. Germline CDR1 and CDR2: SGDLS and YYNGEE. CDR3 length: 14 residues.

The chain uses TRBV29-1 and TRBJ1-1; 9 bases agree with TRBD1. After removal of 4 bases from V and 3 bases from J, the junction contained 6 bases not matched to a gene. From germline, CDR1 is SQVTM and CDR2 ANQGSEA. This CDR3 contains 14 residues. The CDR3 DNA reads TGCAGCGTTGCAACCGGGACAGGGTACACTGAAGCTTTCTTT. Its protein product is CSVATGTGYTEAFF.

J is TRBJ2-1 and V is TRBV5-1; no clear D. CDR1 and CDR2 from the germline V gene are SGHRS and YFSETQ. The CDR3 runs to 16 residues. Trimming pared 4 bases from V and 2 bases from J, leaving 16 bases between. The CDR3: CASSDRLTKAYNEQFF. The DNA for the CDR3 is TGCGCCAGCAGCGACCGGCTCACAAAAGCCTACAATGAGCAGTTCTTC.

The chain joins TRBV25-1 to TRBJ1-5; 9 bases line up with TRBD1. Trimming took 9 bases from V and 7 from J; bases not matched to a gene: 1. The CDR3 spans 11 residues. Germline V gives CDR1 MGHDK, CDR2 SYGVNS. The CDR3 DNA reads TGTGCCAGGACAGGGGGACAGCCCCAGCATTTT. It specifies CARTGGQPQHF.

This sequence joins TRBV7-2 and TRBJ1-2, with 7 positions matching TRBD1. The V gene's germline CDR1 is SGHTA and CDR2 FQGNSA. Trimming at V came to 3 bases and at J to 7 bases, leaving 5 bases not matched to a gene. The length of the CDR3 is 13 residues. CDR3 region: CASSFGTAFGYTF. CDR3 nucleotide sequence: TGTGCCAGCAGCTTCGGGACAGCCTTTGGCTACACCTTC.

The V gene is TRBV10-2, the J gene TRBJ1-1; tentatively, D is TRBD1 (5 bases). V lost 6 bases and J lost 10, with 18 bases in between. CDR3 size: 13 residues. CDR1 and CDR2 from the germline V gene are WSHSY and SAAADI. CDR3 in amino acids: CASRAGTKWTAFF. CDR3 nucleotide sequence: TGCGCCAGCAGGGCAGGGACTAAGTGGACAGCTTTCTTT.

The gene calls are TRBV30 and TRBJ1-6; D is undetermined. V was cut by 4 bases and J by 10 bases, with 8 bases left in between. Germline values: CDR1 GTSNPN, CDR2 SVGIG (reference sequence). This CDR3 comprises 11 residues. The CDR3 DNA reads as TGTGCCTGGAATTCAGGATCACCCCTCCACTTT. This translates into CAWNSGSPLHF.

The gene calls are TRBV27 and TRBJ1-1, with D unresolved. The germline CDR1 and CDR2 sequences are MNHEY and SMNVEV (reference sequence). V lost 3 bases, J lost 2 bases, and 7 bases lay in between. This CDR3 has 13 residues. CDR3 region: CASSFSINTEAFF. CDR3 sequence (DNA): TGTGCCAGCAGTTTCAGTATTAACACTGAAGCTTTCTTT.

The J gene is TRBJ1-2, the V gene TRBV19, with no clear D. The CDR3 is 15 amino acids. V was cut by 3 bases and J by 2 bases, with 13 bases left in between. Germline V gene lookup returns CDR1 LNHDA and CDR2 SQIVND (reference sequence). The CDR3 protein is CASSIRRNLNYGYTF. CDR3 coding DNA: TGTGCCAGTAGTATCCGACGGAACCTAAACTATGGCTACACCTTC. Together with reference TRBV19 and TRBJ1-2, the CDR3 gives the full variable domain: DGGITQSPKYLFRKEGQNVTLSCEQNLNHDAMYWYRQDPGQGLRLIYYSQIVNDFQKGDIAEGYSVSREKKESFPLTVTSAQKNPTAFYLCASSIRRNLNYGYTFGSGTRLTVV.

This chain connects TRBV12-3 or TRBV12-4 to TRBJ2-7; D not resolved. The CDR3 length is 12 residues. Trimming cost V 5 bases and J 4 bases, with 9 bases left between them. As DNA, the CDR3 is TGTGCCAGCAGTAGGACGGCTTACGAGCAGTACTTC. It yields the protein CASSRTAYEQYF.

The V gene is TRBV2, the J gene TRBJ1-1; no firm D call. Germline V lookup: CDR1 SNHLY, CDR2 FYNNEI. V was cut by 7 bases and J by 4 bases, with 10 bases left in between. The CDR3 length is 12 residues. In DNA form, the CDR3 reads TGTGCCAGCACTGGCGCCCCCACTGAAGCTTTCTTT. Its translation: CASTGAPTEAFF.

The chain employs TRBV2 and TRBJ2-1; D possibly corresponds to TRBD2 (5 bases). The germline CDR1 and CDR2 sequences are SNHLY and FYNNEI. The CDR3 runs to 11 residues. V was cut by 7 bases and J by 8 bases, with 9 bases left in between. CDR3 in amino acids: CASKEDDEQFF. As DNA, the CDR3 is TGTGCCAGCAAGGAGGACGATGAGCAGTTCTTC.

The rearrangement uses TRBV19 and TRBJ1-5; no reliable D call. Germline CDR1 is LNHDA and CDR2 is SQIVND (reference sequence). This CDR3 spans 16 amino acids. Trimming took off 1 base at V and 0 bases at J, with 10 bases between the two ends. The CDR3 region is CASSIGYRNSNQPQHF. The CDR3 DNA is TGTGCCAGTAGTATAGGGTACCGGAATAGCAATCAGCCCCAGCATTTT.

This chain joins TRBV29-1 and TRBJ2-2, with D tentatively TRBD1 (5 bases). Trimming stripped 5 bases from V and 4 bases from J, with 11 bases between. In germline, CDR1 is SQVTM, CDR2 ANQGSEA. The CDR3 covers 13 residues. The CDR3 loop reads CSVSIDSTGELFF. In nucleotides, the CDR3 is TGCAGCGTTTCTATAGACAGCACCGGGGAGCTGTTTTTT.

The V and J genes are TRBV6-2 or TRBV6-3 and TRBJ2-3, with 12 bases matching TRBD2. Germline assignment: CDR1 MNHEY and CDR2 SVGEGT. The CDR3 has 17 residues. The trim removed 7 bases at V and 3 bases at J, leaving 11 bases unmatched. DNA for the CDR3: TGTGCCAGCACCCCCGAACCGACTAGCGGGAGAACAGATACGCAGTATTTT. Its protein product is CASTPEPTSGRTDTQYF.

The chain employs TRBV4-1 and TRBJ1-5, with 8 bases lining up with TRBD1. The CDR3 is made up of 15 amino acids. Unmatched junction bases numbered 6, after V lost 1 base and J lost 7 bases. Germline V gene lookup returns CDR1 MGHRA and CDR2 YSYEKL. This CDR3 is CASSQGQGPRQPQHF. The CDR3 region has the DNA TGCGCCAGCAGCCAAGGACAGGGGCCAAGGCAGCCCCAGCATTTT.

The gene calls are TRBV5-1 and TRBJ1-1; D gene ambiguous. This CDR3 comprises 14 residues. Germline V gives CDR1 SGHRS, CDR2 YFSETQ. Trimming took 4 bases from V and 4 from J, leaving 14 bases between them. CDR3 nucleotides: TGCGCCAGCAGCCCGACCTCCCTAGGCACTGAAGCTTTCTTT. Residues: CASSPTSLGTEAFF.

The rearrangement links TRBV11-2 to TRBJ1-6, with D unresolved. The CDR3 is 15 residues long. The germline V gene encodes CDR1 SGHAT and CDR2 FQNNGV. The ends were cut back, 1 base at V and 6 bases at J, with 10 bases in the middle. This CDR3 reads CASSLAGLGNSPLHF. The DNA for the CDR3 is TGTGCCAGCAGCTTAGCGGGTTTGGGTAATTCACCCCTCCACTTT. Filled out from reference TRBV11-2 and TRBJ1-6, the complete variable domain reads EAGVAQSPRYKIIEKRQSVAFWCNPISGHATLYWYQQILGQGPKLLIQFQNNGVVDDSQLPKDRFSAERLKGVDSTLKIQPAKLEDSAVYLCASSLAGLGNSPLHFGNGTRLTVT.

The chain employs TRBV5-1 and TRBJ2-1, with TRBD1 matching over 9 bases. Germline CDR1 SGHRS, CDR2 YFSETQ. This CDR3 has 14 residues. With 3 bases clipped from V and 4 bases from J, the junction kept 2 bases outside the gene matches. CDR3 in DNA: TGCGCCAGCAGCTCCGGACAGGGGTACAATGAGCAGTTCTTC. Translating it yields CASSSGQGYNEQFF.

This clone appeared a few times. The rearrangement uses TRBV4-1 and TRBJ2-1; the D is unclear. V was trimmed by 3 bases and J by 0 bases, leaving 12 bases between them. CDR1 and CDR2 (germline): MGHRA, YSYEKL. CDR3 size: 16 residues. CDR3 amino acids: CASSQVDLFSYNEQFF. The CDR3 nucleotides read TGCGCCAGCAGCCAGGTTGACTTGTTCTCCTACAATGAGCAGTTCTTC.

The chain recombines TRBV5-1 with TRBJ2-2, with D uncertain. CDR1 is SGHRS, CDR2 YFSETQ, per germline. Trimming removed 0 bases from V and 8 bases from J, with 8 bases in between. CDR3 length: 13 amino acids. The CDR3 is CASSLAVDGELFF. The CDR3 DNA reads TGCGCCAGCAGCTTGGCGGTTGATGGGGAGCTGTTTTTT.

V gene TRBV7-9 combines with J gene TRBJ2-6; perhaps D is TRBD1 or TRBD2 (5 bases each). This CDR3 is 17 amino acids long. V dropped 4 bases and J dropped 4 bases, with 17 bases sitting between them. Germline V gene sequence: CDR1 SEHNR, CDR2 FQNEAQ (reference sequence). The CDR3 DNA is TGTGCCAGCAGCTCTGGGACGGCTCAATCAGGGGCCAACGTCCTGACTTTC. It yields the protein CASSSGTAQSGANVLTF.

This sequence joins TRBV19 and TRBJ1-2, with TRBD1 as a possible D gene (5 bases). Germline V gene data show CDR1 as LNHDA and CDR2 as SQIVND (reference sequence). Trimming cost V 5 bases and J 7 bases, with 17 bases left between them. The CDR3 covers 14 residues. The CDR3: CASSPGAQTPGYTF. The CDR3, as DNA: TGTGCCAGTAGTCCCGGGGCACAGACGCCTGGCTACACCTTC.

The CDR3 is CASSLGYEDEQFF. The DNA of the CDR3 is TGTGCCAGCAGCTTGGGGTATGAGGATGAGCAGTTCTTC. The chain employs TRBV11-2 and TRBJ2-1; D unclear. The CDR3 runs to 13 residues. Trimming took off 3 bases at V and 8 bases at J, with 11 bases between the two ends. The germline CDR1 and CDR2 sequences are SGHAT and FQNNGV.

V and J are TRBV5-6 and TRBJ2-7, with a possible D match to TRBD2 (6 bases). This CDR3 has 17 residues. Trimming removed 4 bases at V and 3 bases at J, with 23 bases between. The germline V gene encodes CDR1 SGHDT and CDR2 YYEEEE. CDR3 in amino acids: CASSRRLVNRLGYEQYF. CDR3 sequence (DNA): TGTGCCAGCAGCCGGCGACTAGTTAATCGTTTGGGCTACGAGCAGTACTTC.

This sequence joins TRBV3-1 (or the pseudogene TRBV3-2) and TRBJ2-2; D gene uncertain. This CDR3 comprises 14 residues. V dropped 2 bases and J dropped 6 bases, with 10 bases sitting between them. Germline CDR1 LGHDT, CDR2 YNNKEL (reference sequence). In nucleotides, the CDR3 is TGTGCCAGCAGCCAATCCTCTAGTGCCGGGGAGCTGTTTTTT. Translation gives CASSQSSSAGELFF.